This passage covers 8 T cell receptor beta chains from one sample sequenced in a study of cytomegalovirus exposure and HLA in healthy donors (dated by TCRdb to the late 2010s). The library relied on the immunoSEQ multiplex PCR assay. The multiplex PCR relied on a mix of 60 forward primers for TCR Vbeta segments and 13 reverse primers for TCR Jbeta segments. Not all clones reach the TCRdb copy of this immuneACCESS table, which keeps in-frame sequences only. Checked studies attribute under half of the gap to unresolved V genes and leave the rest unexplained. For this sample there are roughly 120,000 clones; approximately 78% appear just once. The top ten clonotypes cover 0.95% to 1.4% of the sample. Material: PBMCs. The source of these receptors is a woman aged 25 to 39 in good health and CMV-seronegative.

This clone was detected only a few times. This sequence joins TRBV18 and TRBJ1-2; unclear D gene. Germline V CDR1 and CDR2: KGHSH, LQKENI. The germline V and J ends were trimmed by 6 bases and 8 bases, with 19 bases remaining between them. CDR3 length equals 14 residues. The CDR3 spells CASSLETRGNGYTF. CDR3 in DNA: TGTGCCAGCTCTCTAGAGACGCGAGGTAACGGCTACACCTTC.

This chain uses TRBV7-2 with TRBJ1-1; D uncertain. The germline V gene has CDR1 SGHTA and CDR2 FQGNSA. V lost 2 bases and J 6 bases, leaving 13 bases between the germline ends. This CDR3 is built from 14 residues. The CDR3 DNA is TGTGCCAGCAGCTTATTCCTATTGCTGGCTGAAGCTTTCTTT. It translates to CASSLFLLLAEAFF.

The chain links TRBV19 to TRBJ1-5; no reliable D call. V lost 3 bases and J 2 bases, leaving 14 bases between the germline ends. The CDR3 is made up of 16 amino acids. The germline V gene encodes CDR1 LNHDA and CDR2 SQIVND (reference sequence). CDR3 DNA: TGTGCCAGTAGTATGGATAGCCGGTACGGCAATCAGCCCCAGCATTTT. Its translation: CASSMDSRYGNQPQHF.

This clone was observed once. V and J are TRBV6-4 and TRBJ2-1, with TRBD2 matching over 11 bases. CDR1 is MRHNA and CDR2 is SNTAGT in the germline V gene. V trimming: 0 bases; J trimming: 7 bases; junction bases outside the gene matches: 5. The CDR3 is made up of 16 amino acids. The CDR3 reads CASSDSGTSGSNEQFF. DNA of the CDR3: TGTGCCAGCAGTGACTCCGGAACTAGCGGGAGTAATGAGCAGTTCTTC.

CDR3 loop: CASSFRGEYEQYF. For the CDR3, the DNA is TGTGCCAGCAGCTTCAGGGGGGAGTACGAGCAGTACTTC. The rearrangement joins TRBV11-3 to TRBJ2-7; D is perhaps TRBD1 (7 bases). The CDR3 runs to 13 residues. CDR1 SGHNT and CDR2 YENEEA come from the germline V gene. V shed 3 bases and J shed 4 bases, with 10 bases lying between them.

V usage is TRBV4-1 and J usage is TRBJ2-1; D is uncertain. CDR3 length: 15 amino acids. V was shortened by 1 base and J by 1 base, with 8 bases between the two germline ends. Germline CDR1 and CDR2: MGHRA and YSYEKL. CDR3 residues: CASSQGTVSYNEQFF. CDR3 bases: TGCGCCAGCAGCCAAGGAACTGTTTCCTACAATGAGCAGTTCTTC.

The CDR3 reads CASSLGGTPTNEKLFF. For the CDR3, the DNA is TGTGCCAGCAGCTTGGGGGGGACACCAACTAATGAAAAACTGTTTTTT. The V call is TRBV5-6, the J call TRBJ1-4, with D maybe TRBD1 (6 bases). The CDR3 has 16 residues. CDR1 and CDR2 from the germline V gene are SGHDT and YYEEEE. Deletions cut 0 bases from V and 0 bases from J, with 9 bases between.

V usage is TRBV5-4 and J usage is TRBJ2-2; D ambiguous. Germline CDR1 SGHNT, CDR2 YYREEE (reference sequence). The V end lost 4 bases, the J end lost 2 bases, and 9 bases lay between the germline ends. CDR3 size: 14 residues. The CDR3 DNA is TGTGCCAGCAGCCGCACTACCAACACCGGGGAGCTGTTTTTT. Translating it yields CASSRTTNTGELFF.